The T cell receptor (beta chain) under discussion was sequenced for a study of cytomegalovirus exposure and HLA in healthy donors. Amplification used 60 Vbeta primers and 13 Jbeta primers. Some clones are missing from TCRdb's copy, which holds only in-frame ones; the method was immunoSEQ multiplex PCR. The sample lists 95,000 to 150,000 clones; roughly 81% were seen once. The CDR3 loop spans 16 amino acids. Germline assignment: CDR1 SGHNT and CDR2 YYREEE (reference sequence). Trimming removed 0 bases from V and 2 bases from J, with 13 bases in between. The source material was PBMCs. The receptor was derived from a woman aged 25 to 39 in good health and CMV-seronegative. The rearrangement joins TRBV5-4 to TRBJ2-3; no clear D gene. The CDR3 region has the DNA TGTGCCAGCAGCTTGGGGCAGACACCCTACACAGATACGCAGTATTTT. Translating gives CASSLGQTPYTDTQYF.